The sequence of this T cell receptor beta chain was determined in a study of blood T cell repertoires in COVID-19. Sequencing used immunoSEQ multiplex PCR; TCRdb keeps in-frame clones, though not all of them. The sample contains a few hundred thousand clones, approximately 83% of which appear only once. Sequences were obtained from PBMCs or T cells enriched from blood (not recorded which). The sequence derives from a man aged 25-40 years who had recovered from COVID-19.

The CDR3 here is CAISESPVPEAFF. Here the CDR3 DNA reads TGTGCCATCAGTGAGTCCCCGGTTCCTGAAGCTTTCTTT. The chain has TRBV10-3 and TRBJ1-1; no firm D call. CDR1 is ENHRY and CDR2 is SYGVKD in the germline V gene. The CDR3 contains 13 residues. Between the trimmed V and J ends, which lost 0 bases and 6 bases, there was a span of 8 bases.